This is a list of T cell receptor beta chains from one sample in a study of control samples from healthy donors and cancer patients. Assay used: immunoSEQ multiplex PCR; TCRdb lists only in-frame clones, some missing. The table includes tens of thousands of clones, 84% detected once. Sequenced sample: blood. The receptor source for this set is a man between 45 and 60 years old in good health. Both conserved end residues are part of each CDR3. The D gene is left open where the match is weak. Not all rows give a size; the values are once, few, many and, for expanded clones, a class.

CDR3: CASSRKGVGNTIYF
DNA: TGTGCCAGCAGTCGAAAGGGTGTTGGAAACACCATATATTTT
V: TRBV27
size: .
D: .
J: TRBJ1-3

CDR3: CASKQVSNTEAFF
DNA: TGTGCCAGCAAACAGGTTTCGAACACTGAAGCTTTCTTT
V: TRBV13
size: .
D: .
J: TRBJ1-1

CDR3: CASIGGIPDTQYF
DNA: TGTGCCAGCATAGGCGGGATCCCAGATACGCAGTATTTT
V: TRBV28
size: .
D: .
J: TRBJ2-3

CDR3: CAWSTIYF
DNA: TGCGCTTGGAGCACCATATATTTT
V: TRBV10-1
size: .
D: .
J: TRBJ1-3

CDR3: CASKNPSTDTQYF
DNA: TGTGCCAGTAAGAATCCTAGCACAGATACGCAGTATTTT
V: TRBV7-3
size: .
D: .
J: TRBJ2-3

CDR3: CASSPGDTQYF
DNA: TGTGCCAGCTCACCCGGAGATACGCAGTATTTT
V: TRBV18
size: .
D: .
J: TRBJ2-3

CDR3: CASRTSGTSGRAEQFF
DNA: TGTGCCAGCCGAACGTCCGGGACTAGCGGGAGGGCCGAGCAGTTCTTC
V: TRBV6-4
size: .
D: TRBD2
J: TRBJ2-1

CDR3: CSAVQGSSMGETQYF
DNA: TGCAGCGCCGTACAGGGATCGAGTATGGGAGAGACCCAGTACTTC
V: TRBV29-1
size: .
D: .
J: TRBJ2-5

CDR3: CASSGEGSTDTQYF
DNA: TGTGCCAGCAGTGGGGAGGGCAGCACAGATACGCAGTATTTT
V: TRBV2
size: .
D: TRBD2
J: TRBJ2-3

CDR3: CASDYRGGRFF
DNA: TGTGCCAGTGACTACAGGGGCGGAAGGTTCTTC
V: TRBV19
size: .
D: TRBD1
J: TRBJ2-1

CDR3: CASSHSWSSTDTQYF
DNA: TGTGCCAGCAGCCATTCCTGGTCTAGCACAGATACGCAGTATTTT
V: TRBV14
size: once
D: .
J: TRBJ2-3

CDR3: CASSQGSTGYTF
DNA: TGTGCCAGCAGCCAAGGTTCAACTGGCTACACCTTC
V: TRBV3-1/TRBV3-2
size: .
D: .
J: TRBJ1-2

CDR3: CASSLEPRGEQYF
DNA: TGTGCCAGCAGCTTAGAACCCAGGGGGGAGCAGTACTTC
V: TRBV11-3
size: .
D: TRBD1
J: TRBJ2-7

CDR3: CASTQGGAGIQYF
DNA: TGTGCCAGCACCCAAGGGGGAGCAGGGATTCAGTACTTC
V: TRBV7-9
size: .
D: .
J: TRBJ2-4

CDR3: CASLPLGYGSPEAFF
DNA: TGTGCCAGCTTACCACTGGGGTACGGGTCCCCTGAAGCTTTCTTT
V: TRBV18
size: .
D: .
J: TRBJ1-1

CDR3: CAWSSSTDTQYF
DNA: TGTGCCTGGAGTTCTAGCACAGATACGCAGTATTTT
V: TRBV30
size: .
D: .
J: TRBJ2-3

CDR3: CAEGRGSYNEQFF
DNA: TGTGCTGAAGGGAGGGGCTCCTACAATGAGCAGTTCTTC
V: TRBV28
size: .
D: TRBD2
J: TRBJ2-1

CDR3: CASSIGNTEAFF
DNA: TGTGCCAGTAGTATCGGGAACACTGAAGCTTTCTTT
V: TRBV19
size: .
D: .
J: TRBJ1-1

CDR3: CASSFGSGRVSTDTQYF
DNA: TGCGCCAGCAGCTTTGGTAGCGGGAGGGTTTCCACAGATACGCAGTATTTT
V: TRBV5-1
size: .
D: TRBD2
J: TRBJ2-3

CDR3: CATQSRYEQYF
DNA: TGTGCCACGCAGAGTCGGTACGAGCAGTACTTC
V: TRBV10-3
size: .
D: .
J: TRBJ2-7

CDR3: CASSGTSGAYNEQFF
DNA: TGTGCCAGCTCAGGGACTAGCGGTGCTTACAATGAGCAGTTCTTC
V: TRBV18
size: .
D: TRBD2
J: TRBJ2-1

CDR3: CASSFYRDYNEQFF
DNA: TGTGCCAGCAGTTTTTACAGGGATTACAATGAGCAGTTCTTC
V: TRBV27
size: .
D: .
J: TRBJ2-1

CDR3: CASSLWGTDYDEQFF
DNA: TGTGCCAGCAGCTTATGGGGGACAGACTACGATGAGCAGTTCTTC
V: TRBV7-9
size: .
D: TRBD1
J: TRBJ2-1

CDR3: CASSLHTGGRGETQYF
DNA: TGCGCCAGCAGCCTTCACACAGGGGGCCGAGGAGAGACCCAGTACTTC
V: TRBV4-1
size: .
D: TRBD1
J: TRBJ2-5

CDR3: CAISSPGLAGYNEQFF
DNA: TGTGCCATCAGCTCCCCCGGACTAGCCGGTTACAATGAGCAGTTCTTC
V: TRBV10-3
size: few
D: TRBD2
J: TRBJ2-1

CDR3: CASSPLGRADYGYTF
DNA: TGTGCCAGCAGCCCTCTTGGACGGGCGGACTATGGCTACACCTTC
V: TRBV14
size: .
D: .
J: TRBJ1-2

CDR3: CASSLTHVSNYGYTF
DNA: TGTGCCAGCAGCTTGACGCATGTATCTAACTATGGCTACACCTTC
V: TRBV5-6
size: few
D: .
J: TRBJ1-2

CDR3: CASSLVGGPQETQYF
DNA: TGTGCCAGCAGCTTAGTGGGCGGGCCCCAGGAGACCCAGTACTTC
V: TRBV7-2
size: once
D: .
J: TRBJ2-5

CDR3: CASSETAGESNEQFF
DNA: TGTGCCAGCAGTGAGACAGCGGGAGAGAGCAATGAGCAGTTCTTC
V: TRBV6-4
size: medium-sized
D: TRBD2
J: TRBJ2-1

CDR3: CSGEREGRSEQFF
DNA: TGCAGCGGTGAGCGGGAGGGCCGGTCTGAGCAGTTCTTC
V: TRBV29-1
size: .
D: TRBD2
J: TRBJ2-1

CDR3: CASSRPVGQGAAKNIQYF
DNA: TGTGCCAGCAGCCGCCCAGTCGGACAGGGGGCGGCCAAAAACATTCAGTACTTC
V: TRBV11-2
size: .
D: TRBD1
J: TRBJ2-4